The next 25 T cell receptor beta chains were all read from a single sample in a study of control samples from healthy donors and cancer patients. Measured with immunoSEQ multiplex PCR; TCRdb has only the in-frame clones, and not every one. The profile shows about 140,000 clones, around nine tenths of them singletons. Material for sequencing was blood. The origin of the receptors is a man between 18 and 35 years old in good health.

In this sample, this clone turned up a few times. Other DNA sequences within the sample encode an identical CDR3. The V and J genes are TRBV12-3 or TRBV12-4 and TRBJ1-5; D remains ambiguous. The CDR3 spans 13 residues. Trimming took 2 bases from V and 2 from J, leaving 4 bases between them. CDR3 region: CASSLQGNQPQHF. The CDR3, as DNA: TGTGCCAGCAGTTTACAGGGCAATCAGCCCCAGCATTTT.

V is TRBV14 and J is TRBJ2-5; D not certain. The ends were cut back, 0 bases at V and 4 bases at J, with 9 bases in the middle. Per the germline V gene, CDR1 is SGHDN and CDR2 is FVKESK. CDR3 size: 14 residues. In DNA, the CDR3 is TGTGCCAGCAGCCAAGACATCTGGTCAGAGACCCAGTACTTC. Amino acids: CASSQDIWSETQYF. Using reference TRBV14 and TRBJ2-5 for the parts outside the CDR3, the full variable domain is EAGVTQFPSHSVIEKGQTVTLRCDPISGHDNLYWYRRVMGKEIKFLLHFVKESKQDESGMPNNRFLAERTGGTYSTLKVQPAELEDSGVYFCASSQDIWSETQYFGPGTRLLVL.

This chain links TRBV6-6 with TRBJ1-3, with 8 bases fitting TRBD1. This CDR3 has 15 amino acids. J gave up 0 bases and V 4 bases, and 2 bases lay outside the gene matches. Germline V gives CDR1 MNHNY, CDR2 SVGAGI (reference sequence). The CDR3 spells CASSFGQGSGNTIYF. The CDR3 DNA follows: TGTGCCAGCAGTTTTGGACAGGGCTCTGGAAACACCATATATTTT.

This rearrangement joins TRBV30 to TRBJ2-5; 12 positions agree with TRBD2. Germline V gives CDR1 GTSNPN, CDR2 SVGIG (reference sequence). The CDR3 totals 15 residues. The V segment lost 2 bases and the J segment 5 bases; nucleotides outside the gene matches: 6. The CDR3 DNA sequence: TGTGCCTGGAGTACCCTAGCGGGGGGGCCGGAGACCCAGTACTTC. As protein: CAWSTLAGGPETQYF.

V is TRBV25-1 and J is TRBJ1-2; D remains ambiguous. CDR3 length: 12 amino acids. Germline V lookup: CDR1 MGHDK, CDR2 SYGVNS. V shed 3 bases and J shed 2 bases, with 4 bases lying between them. This CDR3 reads CASSEVNYGYTF. The CDR3, as DNA: TGTGCCAGCAGTGAGGTAAACTATGGCTACACCTTC.

The chain uses TRBV28 and TRBJ1-5; 9 bases map to TRBD1. V gave up 8 bases and J gave up 6 bases; unmatched junction bases: 14. CDR1 and CDR2 from the germline V gene are MDHEN and SYDVKM. This CDR3 has 16 amino acids. CDR3 residues: CASRQGGFPEIQPQHF. For the CDR3, the DNA is TGTGCCAGCCGACAGGGGGGTTTTCCCGAGATTCAGCCCCAGCATTTT.

This rearrangement joins TRBV13 to TRBJ2-2; 7 bases line up with TRBD1. The CDR3 sequence is 16 residues long. V trimming: 4 bases; J trimming: 6 bases; junction bases outside the gene matches: 11. Germline V gene sequence: CDR1 PRHDT, CDR2 FYEKMQ (reference sequence). The CDR3 DNA follows: TGTGCCAGCAGCTCCTGGGCCAGGGGGACCGCCGGGGAGCTGTTTTTT. The encoded protein is CASSSWARGTAGELFF.

The chain combines TRBV28 with TRBJ2-6, with TRBD1 matching 7 bases. Germline V lookup: CDR1 MDHEN, CDR2 SYDVKM. The V and J ends lost 7 bases and 0 bases, in that order; junction bases with no gene match: 15. This CDR3 contains 19 residues. The CDR3 DNA is TGTGCCAGCATCCCTGGGACAGCTCTTAGTCTCTCTGGGGCCAACGTCCTGACTTTC. Protein: CASIPGTALSLSGANVLTF.

This clone was seen a few times. The chain carries TRBV28 and TRBJ1-4; the D is unclear. Trimming pared 5 bases from V and 7 bases from J, leaving 14 bases between. Germline CDR1 is MDHEN and CDR2 is SYDVKM. The CDR3 totals 14 residues. The CDR3 sequence: CASSTRPLGEKLFF. Written as DNA, the CDR3 is TGTGCCAGCAGTACACGGCCCTTGGGTGAAAAACTGTTTTTT.

The V gene is TRBV18, the J gene TRBJ1-1; D gene unclear. The CDR3 spans 17 residues. Germline CDR1 reads KGHSH; CDR2 reads LQKENI. V gave up 6 bases and J gave up 0 bases, with 20 bases separating them. CDR3 in amino acids: CASSPTGRSRMNTEAFF. The CDR3 nucleotides are TGTGCCAGCTCCCCTACGGGGAGATCGCGCATGAACACTGAAGCTTTCTTT.

CDR3 coding DNA: TGTGCCAGTAGTATTGGCGGACAGCCTGACTACGAGCAGTACTTC. As protein: CASSIGGQPDYEQYF. The chain combines TRBV19 with TRBJ2-7, with D maybe TRBD1 (6 bases). The germline V gene encodes CDR1 LNHDA and CDR2 SQIVND (reference sequence). The CDR3 runs to 15 residues. Trimming removed 3 bases from V and 3 bases from J, with 15 bases in between.

The chain has TRBV6-4 and TRBJ1-2; D gene ambiguous. The V end was cut by 3 bases, the J end by 8 bases, with 7 bases between. This CDR3 spans 11 amino acids. Germline V gives CDR1 MRHNA, CDR2 SNTAGT. The CDR3 region is CASSDGWGYTF. The CDR3 coding sequence is TGTGCCAGCAGTGATGGTTGGGGCTACACCTTC.

The chain uses TRBV10-3 and TRBJ1-2, with a tentative D call TRBD1 (6 bases). CDR1 is ENHRY, CDR2 SYGVKD, per germline. Trimming stripped 5 bases from V and 4 bases from J, with 11 bases between. The CDR3 covers 13 residues. CDR3 loop: CAISSDSLYGYTF. The CDR3, as DNA: TGTGCCATCAGTTCGGACAGTCTCTATGGCTACACCTTC.

The chain carries TRBV14 and TRBJ2-1; no clear D. Germline V gene data show CDR1 as SGHDN and CDR2 as FVKESK. V was trimmed by 5 bases and J by 12 bases, leaving 17 bases between them. The CDR3 extends over 13 amino acids. This CDR3 reads CASSYVRESAQFF. CDR3 bases: TGTGCCAGCAGCTACGTAAGGGAATCGGCGCAGTTCTTC.

This chain links TRBV7-2 with TRBJ2-5; TRBD1 aligns across 8 bases. The CDR3 length is 15 residues. CDR1 and CDR2 from the germline V gene are SGHTA and FQGNSA. V lost 5 bases, J lost 4 bases, and 9 bases stayed unmatched. CDR3 in amino acids: CASSGSGRGPETQYF. The CDR3 DNA reads TGTGCCAGCAGCGGAAGTGGCAGGGGGCCAGAGACCCAGTACTTC. The full variable domain, with the rest looked up from reference TRBV7-2 and TRBJ2-5, is GAGVSQSPSNKVTEKGKDVELRCDPISGHTALYWYRQSLGQGLEFLIYFQGNSAPDKSGLPSDRFSAERTGGSVSTLTIQRTQQEDSAVYLCASSGSGRGPETQYFGPGTRLLVL.

The rearrangement uses TRBV7-3 and TRBJ2-1; 13 positions agree with TRBD2. The CDR3 contains 16 residues. J was trimmed by 4 bases and V by 3 bases; bases with no gene match: 3. CDR1 is SGHTA, CDR2 FQGTGA, per germline. This CDR3 reads CASSLTSGGTYNEQFF. The DNA of the CDR3 is TGTGCCAGCAGCTTGACTAGCGGGGGGACGTACAATGAGCAGTTCTTC.

CDR3 coding DNA: TGTGCCAGCAGCCCGGGAGGGGCGAACGGGGAGCTGTTTTTT. This sequence encodes CASSPGGANGELFF. The chain carries TRBV3-1 (or the pseudogene TRBV3-2) and TRBJ2-2; TRBD2 aligns across 8 bases. Germline-derived CDR1 and CDR2 are LGHDT and YNNKEL (reference sequence). The CDR3 sequence is 14 residues long. The V and J ends lost 4 bases and 7 bases, in that order; junction bases with no gene match: 5.

J is TRBJ1-2 and V is TRBV7-2; D uncertain. V lost 6 bases, J lost 9 bases, and 20 bases lay in between. Germline values: CDR1 SGHTA, CDR2 FQGNSA. This CDR3 contains 14 residues. The CDR3 region is CASSNHPSSESYTF. The CDR3 nucleotides are TGTGCCAGCAGTAACCACCCATCTTCTGAGAGCTACACCTTC.

This chain joins TRBV20-1 and TRBJ2-7, with 12 positions matching TRBD2. With 3 bases clipped from V and 4 bases from J, the junction kept 10 bases outside the gene matches. Germline V CDR1 and CDR2: DFQATT, SNEGSKA (reference sequence). The length of the CDR3 is 16 residues. CDR3 residues: CSASLWRTSGVYEQYF. CDR3 sequence (DNA): TGCAGTGCTAGTCTCTGGAGGACTAGCGGGGTATACGAGCAGTACTTC.

This sequence joins TRBV7-9 and TRBJ2-7; a weak D match, TRBD2 (6 bases). V dropped 1 base and J dropped 7 bases, with 14 bases sitting between them. The CDR3 runs to 14 residues. From germline, CDR1 is SEHNR and CDR2 FQNEAQ (reference sequence). CDR3 region: CASSLDGRGTEQYF. The CDR3 DNA reads TGTGCCAGCAGCTTAGATGGGCGGGGTACGGAGCAGTACTTC.

The chain uses TRBV9 and TRBJ1-4, with D possibly TRBD1 on 6 matching bases. The CDR3 has 15 amino acids. Trimming took off 0 bases at V and 6 bases at J, with 12 bases between the two ends. The germline V gene has CDR1 SGDLS and CDR2 YYNGEE. CDR3 region: CASSVGGAVYEKLFF. In nucleotides, the CDR3 is TGTGCCAGCAGCGTAGGGGGGGCGGTTTATGAAAAACTGTTTTTT.

The V gene is TRBV28, the J gene TRBJ1-1; TRBD1 is a possible D gene (6 bases). The germline V gene has CDR1 MDHEN and CDR2 SYDVKM. Trimming shortened V by 4 bases and J by 1 base, and 16 bases separated the two germline ends. The CDR3 covers 16 residues. The CDR3, as DNA: TGTGCCAGCAGTTCAGCTCCAGGGGTGGGGAACACTGAAGCTTTCTTT. Amino acids: CASSSAPGVGNTEAFF.

V and J are TRBV4-3 and TRBJ1-1, with a weak D call TRBD1 (5 bases). The CDR3 has 15 residues. V shed 6 bases and J shed 4 bases, with 18 bases lying between them. CDR1 is LGHNA and CDR2 is YSLEER in the germline V gene. CDR3 in DNA: TGCGCCAGCAGTCCAGGACTATGGGGGGTCACTGAAGCTTTCTTT. Translating it yields CASSPGLWGVTEAFF.

The rearrangement links TRBV29-1 to TRBJ2-2; 7 bases align to TRBD1. Looked up from germline, CDR1 is SQVTM and CDR2 is ANQGSEA. CDR3 length: 15 amino acids. CDR3 in DNA: TGCAGACTCCTCAGGGGGATTTCGAACACCGGGGAGCTGTTTTTT. This encodes CRLLRGISNTGELFF.

In nucleotides, the CDR3 is TGTGCCAGTACCCCAGCGATGGTAGCGGGGGCCGATACGCAGTATTTT. Its translation: CASTPAMVAGADTQYF. This chain joins TRBV19 and TRBJ2-3, with TRBD2 matching over 9 bases. The CDR3 consists of 16 residues. Per germline, CDR1 LNHDA and CDR2 SQIVND (reference sequence). The V gene end was trimmed by 7 bases and the J gene end by 6 bases; junction bases not matched to a gene: 14.